This T cell receptor beta chain was recorded in a study of T cells in Graves' hyperthyroidism and ophthalmopathy. What was amplified from RNA transcripts were TCR beta CDR3 regions. A set of HTBI primers served as the primers for a first-round RT-PCR of the TCR CDR3. TCRdb passed the multiplex PCR reads through MiXCR, listing each CDR3 protein once. Counted here are some 600,000 distinct CDR3 sequences, roughly 14% occurring once; the ten biggest clones make up more than 5%. A remark on this clonotype: What it binds is not known.

General study points: From stable hyperthyroidism, ophthalmopathy was separated by a 13 V-J model.

J lost 0 bases, V lost 6 bases, and 3 bases had no gene match. Looked up from germline, CDR1 is DFQATT and CDR2 is SNEGSKA (reference sequence). The CDR3 has 13 residues. Specimen: blood. The clonotype originates from a woman in her thirties with Graves' hyperthyroidism that later progressed to Graves' ophthalmopathy. The rearrangement uses TRBV20-1 and TRBJ1-2, with TRBD1 matching 8 bases. Written as DNA, the CDR3 is TGCAGTGCACCGGGACAGGCTAACTATGGCTACACCTTC. Encoded protein: CSAPGQANYGYTF.